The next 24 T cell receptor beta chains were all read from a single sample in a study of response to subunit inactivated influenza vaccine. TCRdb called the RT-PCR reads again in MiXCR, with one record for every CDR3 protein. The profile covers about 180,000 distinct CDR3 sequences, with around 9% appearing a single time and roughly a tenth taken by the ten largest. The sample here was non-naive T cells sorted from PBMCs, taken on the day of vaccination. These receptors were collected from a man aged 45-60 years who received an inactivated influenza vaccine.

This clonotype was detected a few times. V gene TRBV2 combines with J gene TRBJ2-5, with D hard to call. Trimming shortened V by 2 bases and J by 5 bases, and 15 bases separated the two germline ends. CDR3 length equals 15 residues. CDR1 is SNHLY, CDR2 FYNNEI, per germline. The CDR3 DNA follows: TGTGCCAGCAGTGAAAAGCCGCTCCTTCAGGAGACCCAGTACTTC. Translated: CASSEKPLLQETQYF.

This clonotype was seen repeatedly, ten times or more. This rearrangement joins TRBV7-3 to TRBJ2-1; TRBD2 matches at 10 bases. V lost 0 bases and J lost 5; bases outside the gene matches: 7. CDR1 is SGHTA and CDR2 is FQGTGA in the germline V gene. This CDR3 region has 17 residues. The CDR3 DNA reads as TGTGCCAGCAGCTTAACGACCACTAGCGGGACCCACAATGAGCAGTTCTTC. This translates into CASSLTTTSGTHNEQFF. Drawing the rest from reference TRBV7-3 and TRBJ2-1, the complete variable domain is GAGVSQTPSNKVTEKGKYVELRCDPISGHTALYWYRQSLGQGPEFLIYFQGTGAADDSGLPNDRFFAVRPEGSVSTLKIQRTERGDSAVYLCASSLTTTSGTHNEQFFGPGTRLTVL.

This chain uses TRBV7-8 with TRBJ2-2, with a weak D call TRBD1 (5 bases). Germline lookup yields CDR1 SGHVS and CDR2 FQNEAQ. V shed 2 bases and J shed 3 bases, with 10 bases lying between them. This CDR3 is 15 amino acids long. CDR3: CASSLRTSDTGELFF. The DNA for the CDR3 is TGTGCCAGCAGCTTACGGACAAGTGACACCGGGGAGCTGTTTTTT. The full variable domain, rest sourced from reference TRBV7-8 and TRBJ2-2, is GAGVSQSPRYKVAKRGQDVALRCDPISGHVSLFWYQQALGQGPEFLTYFQNEAQLDKSGLPSDRFFAERPEGSVSTLKIQRTQQEDSAVYLCASSLRTSDTGELFFGEGSRLTVL.

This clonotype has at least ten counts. The chain's CDR3 is CASSPSGLSYEQYF. Here the CDR3 DNA reads TGTGCCAGCAGTCCCTCGGGGCTAAGCTACGAGCAGTACTTC. The chain recombines TRBV12-3 or TRBV12-4 with TRBJ2-7; tentatively, D is TRBD1 or TRBD2 (5 bases each). There are 14 residues in the CDR3. Trimming cost V 5 bases and J 3 bases, with 14 bases left between them.

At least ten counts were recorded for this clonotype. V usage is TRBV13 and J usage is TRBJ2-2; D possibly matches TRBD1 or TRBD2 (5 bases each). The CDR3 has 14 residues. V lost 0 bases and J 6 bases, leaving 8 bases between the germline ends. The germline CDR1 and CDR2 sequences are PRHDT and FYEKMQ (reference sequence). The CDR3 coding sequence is TGTGCCAGCAGCTTAGGTGGGGACGCCGGGGAGCTGTTTTTT. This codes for CASSLGGDAGELFF.

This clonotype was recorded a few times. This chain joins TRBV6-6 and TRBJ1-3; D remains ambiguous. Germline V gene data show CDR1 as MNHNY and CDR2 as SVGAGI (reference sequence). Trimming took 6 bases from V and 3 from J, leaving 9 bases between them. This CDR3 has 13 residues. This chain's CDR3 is CASSPSLGNTIYF. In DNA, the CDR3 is TGTGCCAGCAGCCCCAGCCTTGGAAACACCATATATTTT.

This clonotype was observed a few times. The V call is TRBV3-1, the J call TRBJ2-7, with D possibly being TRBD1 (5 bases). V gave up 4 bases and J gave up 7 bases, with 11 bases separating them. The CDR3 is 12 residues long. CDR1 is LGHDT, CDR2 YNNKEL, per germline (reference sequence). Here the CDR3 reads CASSPLGAEQYF. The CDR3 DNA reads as TGTGCCAGCAGCCCTCTAGGGGCAGAGCAGTACTTC.

The CDR3 spells CASRATGGLNQPQHF. CDR3 nucleotide sequence: TGTGCCAGCAGGGCGACAGGGGGCCTCAATCAGCCCCAGCATTTT. The rearrangement uses TRBV2 and TRBJ1-5; 10 nucleotides agree with TRBD1. Losses at the gene ends were 6 bases for V and 3 bases for J; bases not matched to a gene: 5. The CDR3 contains 15 residues. Per the germline V gene, CDR1 is SNHLY and CDR2 is FYNNEI.

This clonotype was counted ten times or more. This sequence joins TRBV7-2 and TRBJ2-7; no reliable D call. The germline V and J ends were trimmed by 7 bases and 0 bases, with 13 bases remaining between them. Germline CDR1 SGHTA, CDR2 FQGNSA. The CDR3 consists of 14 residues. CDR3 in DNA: TGTGCCAGCACCCGTGGTGGAAGCTCCTACGAGCAGTACTTC. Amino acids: CASTRGGSSYEQYF.

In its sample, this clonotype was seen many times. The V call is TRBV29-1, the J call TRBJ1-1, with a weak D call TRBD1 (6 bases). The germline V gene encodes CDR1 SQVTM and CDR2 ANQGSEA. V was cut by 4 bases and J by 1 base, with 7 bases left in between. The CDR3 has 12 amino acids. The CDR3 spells CSVVRGNTEAFF. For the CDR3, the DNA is TGCAGCGTTGTCAGGGGGAACACTGAAGCTTTCTTT.

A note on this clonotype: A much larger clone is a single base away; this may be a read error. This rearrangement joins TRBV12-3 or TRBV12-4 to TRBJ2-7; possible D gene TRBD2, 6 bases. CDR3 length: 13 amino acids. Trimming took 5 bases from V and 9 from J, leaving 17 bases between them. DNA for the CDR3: TGTGCCAGCAGTAAGAATCGGGGAGGCTGGCAGTACTTC. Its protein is CASSKNRGGWQYF.

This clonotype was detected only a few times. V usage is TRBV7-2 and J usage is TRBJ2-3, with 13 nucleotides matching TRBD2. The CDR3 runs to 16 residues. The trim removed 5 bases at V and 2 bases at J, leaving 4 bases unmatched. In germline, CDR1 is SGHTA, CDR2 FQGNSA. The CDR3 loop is CASSQGLAGPTDTQYF. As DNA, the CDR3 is TGTGCCAGCAGCCAGGGACTAGCGGGGCCCACAGATACGCAGTATTTT.

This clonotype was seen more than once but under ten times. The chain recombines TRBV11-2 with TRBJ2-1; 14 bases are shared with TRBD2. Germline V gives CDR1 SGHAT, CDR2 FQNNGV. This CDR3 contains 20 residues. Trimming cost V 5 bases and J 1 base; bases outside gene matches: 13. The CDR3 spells CASSLRPGLAGDGSYNEQFF. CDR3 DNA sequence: TGTGCCAGCAGCCTCCGACCGGGACTAGCGGGGGACGGGTCCTACAATGAGCAGTTCTTC.

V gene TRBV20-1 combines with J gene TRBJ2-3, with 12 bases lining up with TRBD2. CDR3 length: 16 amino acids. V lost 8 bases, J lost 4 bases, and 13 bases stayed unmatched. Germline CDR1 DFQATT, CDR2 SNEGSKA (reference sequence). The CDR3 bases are TGCAGTCTCCGATTCGGACTAGCGGGGTTCTCAGATACGCAGTATTTT. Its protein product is CSLRFGLAGFSDTQYF.

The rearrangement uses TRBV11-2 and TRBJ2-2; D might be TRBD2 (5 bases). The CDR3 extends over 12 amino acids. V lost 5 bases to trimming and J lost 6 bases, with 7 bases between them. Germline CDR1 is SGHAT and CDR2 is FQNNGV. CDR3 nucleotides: TGTGCCAGCAGCCCTAGCCCCGGGGAGCTGTTTTTT. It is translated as CASSPSPGELFF.

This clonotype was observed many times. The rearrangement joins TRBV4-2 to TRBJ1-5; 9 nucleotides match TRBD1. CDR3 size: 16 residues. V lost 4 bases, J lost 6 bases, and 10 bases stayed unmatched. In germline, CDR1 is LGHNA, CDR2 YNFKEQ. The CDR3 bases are TGTGCCAGCAGCCGTTACTTGGACAGGGGCGGTCAGCCCCAGCATTTT. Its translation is CASSRYLDRGGQPQHF.

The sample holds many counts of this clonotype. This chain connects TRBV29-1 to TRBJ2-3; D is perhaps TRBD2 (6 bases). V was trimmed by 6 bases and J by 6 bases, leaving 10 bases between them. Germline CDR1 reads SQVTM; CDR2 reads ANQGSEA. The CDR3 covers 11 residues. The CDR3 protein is CSVGGRDTQYF. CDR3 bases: TGCAGCGTCGGGGGACGGGATACGCAGTATTTT.

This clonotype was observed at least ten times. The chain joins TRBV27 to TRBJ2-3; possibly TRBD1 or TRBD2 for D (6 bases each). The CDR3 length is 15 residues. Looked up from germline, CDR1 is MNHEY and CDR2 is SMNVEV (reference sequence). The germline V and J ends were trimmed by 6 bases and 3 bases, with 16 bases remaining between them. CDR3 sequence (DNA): TGTGCCAGCAGGCCATTTGGGGGGCAAACAGATACGCAGTATTTT. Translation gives CASRPFGGQTDTQYF.

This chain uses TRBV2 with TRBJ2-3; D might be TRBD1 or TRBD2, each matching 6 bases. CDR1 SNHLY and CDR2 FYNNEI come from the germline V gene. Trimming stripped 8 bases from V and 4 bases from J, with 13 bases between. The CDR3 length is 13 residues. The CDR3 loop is CASSGGMSDTQYF. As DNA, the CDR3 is TGTGCCAGCTCCGGGGGCATGTCAGATACGCAGTATTTT.

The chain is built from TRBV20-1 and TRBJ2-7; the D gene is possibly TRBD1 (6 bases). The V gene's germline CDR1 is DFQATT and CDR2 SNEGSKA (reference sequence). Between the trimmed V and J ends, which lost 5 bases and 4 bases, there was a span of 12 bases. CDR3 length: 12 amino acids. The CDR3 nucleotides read TGCAGTGCTGGACAGTTTGGGTACGAGCAGTACTTC. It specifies CSAGQFGYEQYF.

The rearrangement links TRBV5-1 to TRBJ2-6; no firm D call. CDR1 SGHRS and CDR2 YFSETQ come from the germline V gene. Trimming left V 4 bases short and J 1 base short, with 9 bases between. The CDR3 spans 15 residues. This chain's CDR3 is CASSRDGSGANVLTF. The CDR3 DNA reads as TGCGCCAGCAGCCGCGACGGGTCTGGGGCCAACGTCCTGACTTTC.

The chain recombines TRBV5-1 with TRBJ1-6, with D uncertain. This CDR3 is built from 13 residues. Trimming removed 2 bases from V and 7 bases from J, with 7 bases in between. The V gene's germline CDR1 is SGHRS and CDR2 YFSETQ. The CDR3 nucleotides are TGCGCCAGCAGCTTTAGTGGGAATTCACCCCTCCACTTT. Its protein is CASSFSGNSPLHF.

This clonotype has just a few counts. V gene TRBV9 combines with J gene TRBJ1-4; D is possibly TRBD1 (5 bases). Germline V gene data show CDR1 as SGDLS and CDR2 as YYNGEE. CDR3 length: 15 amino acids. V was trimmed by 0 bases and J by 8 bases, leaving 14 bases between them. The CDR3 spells CASSVGGSTVEKLFF. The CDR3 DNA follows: TGTGCCAGCAGCGTAGGTGGGTCGACAGTCGAAAAACTGTTTTTT.

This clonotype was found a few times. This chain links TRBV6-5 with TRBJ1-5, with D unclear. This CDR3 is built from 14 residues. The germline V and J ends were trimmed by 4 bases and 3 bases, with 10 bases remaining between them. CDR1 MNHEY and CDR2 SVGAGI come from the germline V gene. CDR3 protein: CASSSPGYNQPQHF. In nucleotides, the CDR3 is TGTGCCAGCAGTTCCCCCGGATACAATCAGCCCCAGCATTTT.